The rows below give T cell receptor beta chains drawn from one sample of a study of blood T cell repertoires in COVID-19. TCRdb's copy holds only in-frame clones and misses some; the assay was immunoSEQ multiplex PCR. Among about 110,000 clones, roughly 87% were seen once, and the ten largest hold about 3.9%. The source material was peripheral blood. The source of these receptors is a man between 50 and 59 years old with acute or convalescent COVID-19. Both conserved end residues are part of each CDR3. A D gene is named only where the DNA matches it firmly. Clone size, where shown, is once, few, many, or a class for clones that have expanded.

clone size	D gene	J gene	V gene	CDR3 protein	CDR3 DNA
-	TRBD2	TRBJ2-7	TRBV6-5	CASRTSGNNEQYF	TGTGCCAGCAGGACTAGCGGGAACAACGAGCAGTACTTC
-	-	TRBJ2-6	TRBV7-9	CASSRYGRDSGANVLTF	TGTGCCAGCAGCCGGTATGGGCGCGACTCTGGGGCCAACGTCCTGACTTTC
once	TRBD1	TRBJ1-5	TRBV2	CASSGGTGGAGSQPQHF	TGTGCCAGCAGTGGCGGGACAGGGGGCGCAGGCAGTCAGCCCCAGCATTTT
once	TRBD1	TRBJ1-4	TRBV5-1	CASSQGTAATNEKLFF	TGCGCCAGCAGCCAAGGGACAGCCGCAACTAATGAAAAACTGTTTTTT
-	TRBD1	TRBJ1-2	TRBV6-5	CASSFVDRAHYGYTF	TGTGCCAGCAGCTTCGTAGACAGGGCCCACTATGGCTACACCTTC
-	-	TRBJ2-5	TRBV28	CALGEEETQYF	TGTGCCTTAGGGGAAGAAGAGACCCAGTACTTC
once	TRBD1	TRBJ2-5	TRBV7-8	CASSLAGQGAGETQYF	TGTGCCAGCAGCCTAGCAGGACAGGGGGCTGGAGAGACCCAGTACTTC
-	TRBD1	TRBJ1-5	TRBV28	CAASRGRRGDYSNQPQHF	TGTGCAGCTTCTAGGGGGCGGCGGGGGGATTATAGCAATCAGCCCCAGCATTTT
few	-	TRBJ1-5	TRBV6-1	CASSERGQGRQPQHF	TGTGCCAGCAGTGAACGCGGCCAGGGGCGCCAGCCCCAGCATTTT
once	-	TRBJ1-1	TRBV2	CASSDILRNTEAFF	TGTGCCAGCAGTGATATACTGCGGAACACTGAAGCTTTCTTT
-	-	TRBJ1-6	TRBV4-1	CASSSWDTINSPLHF	TGCGCCAGCAGTTCCTGGGACACAATTAATTCACCCCTCCACTTT
-	-	TRBJ2-7	TRBV6-5	CASMERYSTQYF	TGTGCCAGCATGGAGCGTTATTCCACCCAGTACTTC
-	-	TRBJ2-1	TRBV9	CASSAADNGHNEQFF	TGTGCCAGCAGCGCCGCCGACAACGGTCACAATGAGCAGTTCTTC
-	TRBD1	TRBJ1-2	TRBV2	CASPKGQGGFGGGYTF	TGTGCCAGTCCCAAGGGACAGGGGGGATTTGGTGGTGGCTACACCTTC
-	-	TRBJ2-1	TRBV19	CASRIEDSYNEQFF	TGTGCCAGTCGAATCGAGGATTCCTACAATGAGCAGTTCTTC
-	TRBD2	TRBJ2-1	TRBV24-1	CATSGQGATSGGSYNEQFF	TGTGCCACCAGTGGACAGGGGGCGACTAGCGGGGGATCCTACAATGAGCAGTTCTTC
-	TRBD2	TRBJ2-5	TRBV6-1	CASSETTSASWETQYF	TGTGCCAGCAGTGAAACGACTAGCGCCTCCTGGGAGACCCAGTACTTC
-	-	TRBJ1-5	TRBV6-1	CASSEYYEPNQPQHF	TGTGCCAGCAGTGAATACTATGAGCCTAATCAGCCCCAGCATTTT
-	-	TRBJ2-7	TRBV6-1	CASSEAATYEQYF	TGTGCCAGCAGTGAAGCAGCCACCTACGAGCAGTACTTC
-	TRBD1	TRBJ1-5	TRBV6-6	CASSYGQGRNQPQHF	TGTGCCAGCAGTTACGGACAGGGGCGCAATCAGCCCCAGCATTTT
-	TRBD1	TRBJ2-6	TRBV27	CASSSRTGPGANVLTF	TGTGCCAGCAGTTCAAGGACAGGGCCCGGGGCCAACGTCCTGACTTTC
-	-	TRBJ1-1	TRBV20-1	CSARGVRAAFF	TGCAGTGCCCGGGGAGTGAGGGCGGCTTTCTTT
-	TRBD1	TRBJ1-1	TRBV9	CASSYGQGNTEAFF	TGTGCCAGCAGCTACGGACAGGGAAACACTGAAGCTTTCTTT
-	-	TRBJ2-1	TRBV11-2	CASSLVGGSYNEQFF	TGTGCCAGCAGCTTAGTCGGGGGCTCCTACAATGAGCAGTTCTTC
-	-	TRBJ2-7	TRBV7-6	CASSLGLGEASYEQYF	TGTGCCAGCAGCTTAGGCCTGGGGGAGGCCTCCTACGAGCAGTACTTC
few	-	TRBJ1-1	TRBV5-8	CASSLFFSNTEAFF	TGTGCCAGCAGCTTGTTCTTTTCGAACACTGAAGCTTTCTTT
few	-	TRBJ1-2	TRBV28	CASSKTGGRVYGYTF	TGTGCCAGCAGTAAAACGGGGGGCAGGGTCTATGGCTACACCTTC
-	-	TRBJ2-1	TRBV10-2	CATSGSSYNEQFF	TGCGCCACCTCCGGGAGCTCCTACAATGAGCAGTTCTTC
once	-	TRBJ1-6	TRBV7-2	CASSINTISPLHF	TGTGCCAGCAGCATCAACACAATTTCACCCCTCCACTTT
few	-	TRBJ1-2	TRBV20-1	CSARVGDRTAF	TGCAGTGCTAGAGTGGGAGACAGGACAGCCTTC
-	TRBD2	TRBJ2-7	TRBV15	CATSREMGSGTSVKF	TGTGCCACCAGCAGAGAGATGGGGTCCGGGACTAGCGTTAAGTTC
few	TRBD1	TRBJ1-2	TRBV19	CASSQGQGYGYTF	TGTGCCAGTAGTCAAGGACAGGGCTATGGCTACACCTTC
-	-	TRBJ1-2	TRBV10-2	CATDNGGYGYTF	TGCGCCACCGACAACGGTGGCTATGGCTACACCTTC
-	-	TRBJ1-4	TRBV6-1	CASSETATATNEKLFF	TGTGCCAGCAGTGAGACAGCAACAGCAACTAATGAAAAACTGTTTTTT
-	-	TRBJ1-3	TRBV11-2	CASSLVSVGATSGNTIYF	TGTGCCAGCAGCTTAGTCTCTGTGGGGGCGACCTCTGGAAACACCATATATTTT
-	TRBD1	TRBJ1-6	TRBV30	CAWARQGSPLHF	TGTGCCTGGGCTAGACAGGGTTCACCCCTCCACTTT
-	-	TRBJ1-2	TRBV2	CASEGVGGYTF	TGTGCCAGCGAAGGGGTGGGTGGCTACACCTTC
-	TRBD1	TRBJ2-7	TRBV11-2	CASTPGQGDSYEQYF	TGTGCCAGCACCCCTGGACAGGGAGACTCCTACGAGCAGTACTTC
-	-	TRBJ2-5	TRBV7-8	CASSFGITVQETQYF	TGTGCCAGCAGCTTCGGGATCACAGTTCAAGAGACCCAGTACTTC
-	-	TRBJ2-1	TRBV6-4	CASSDVTQVRNYNEQFF	TGTGCCAGCAGTGACGTCACACAGGTTAGGAACTACAATGAGCAGTTCTTC
-	-	TRBJ1-6	TRBV7-8	CASSWRGTHSPLHF	TGTGCCAGCAGCTGGCGCGGAACTCACTCACCCCTCCACTTT
-	TRBD2	TRBJ2-1	TRBV6-4	CASSGTSASSYNEQFF	TGTGCCAGCAGCGGTACTAGCGCGAGCTCCTACAATGAGCAGTTCTTC
-	-	TRBJ2-5	TRBV6-5	CASSYWAVPAETQYF	TGTGCCAGCAGTTACTGGGCCGTCCCCGCGGAGACCCAGTACTTC
-	-	TRBJ1-2	TRBV28	CASSLQGSNYGYTF	TGTGCCAGCAGTCTACAGGGATCTAACTATGGCTACACCTTC
-	-	TRBJ1-2	TRBV28	CASWDRRGYGYTF	TGTGCCAGTTGGGACCGGAGGGGCTATGGCTACACCTTC
-	TRBD1	TRBJ2-3	TRBV6-5	CASSLQGAISDTQYF	TGTGCCAGCAGCCTACAGGGGGCGATCTCGGATACGCAGTATTTT
-	TRBD1	TRBJ1-5	TRBV5-1	CASSEQGNSNQPQHF	TGCGCCAGCAGCGAACAGGGGAATAGCAATCAGCCCCAGCATTTT
-	-	TRBJ1-5	TRBV7-3	CASSLSRNQPQHF	TGTGCCAGCAGCTTATCCAGAAATCAGCCCCAGCATTTT
-	-	TRBJ2-3	TRBV11-2	CASSLDLDSQGRDTQYF	TGTGCCAGCAGCCTTGATCTGGATTCACAGGGTAGGGATACGCAGTATTTT
-	TRBD1	TRBJ1-1	TRBV27	CASTRQGGVEAFF	TGTGCCAGCACCCGACAGGGGGGAGTTGAAGCTTTCTTT
-	-	TRBJ2-7	TRBV10-3	CAIGTSDSQYEQYF	TGTGCCATCGGGACGTCGGACAGTCAGTACGAGCAGTACTTC
once	-	TRBJ2-7	TRBV24-1	CATRGREDEQYF	TGTGCCACCAGGGGCAGGGAGGACGAGCAGTACTTC
-	TRBD2	TRBJ2-1	TRBV19	CASSIGGGSANEQFF	TGTGCCAGTAGTATAGGGGGAGGGAGCGCGAATGAGCAGTTCTTC
-	-	TRBJ1-2	TRBV12-3/TRBV12-4	CASSLGAFYGYTF	TGTGCCAGCAGCCTAGGGGCTTTCTATGGCTACACCTTC